A single sample gave rise to the 19 T cell receptor beta chains below, sequenced in a study of blood T cell repertoires in COVID-19. Here immunoSEQ multiplex PCR was the method, and the copy in TCRdb shows in-frame clones only, minus some. Among about 320,000 clones listed, about 82% were seen once. Sequencing was performed on peripheral blood. All receptors derive from a human donor in a cohort sampled during active COVID-19.

The table lists this clone with a count of one. The rearrangement uses TRBV12-5 and TRBJ1-1; 9 nucleotides agree with TRBD1. This CDR3 has 15 residues. V lost 7 bases, J lost 3 bases, and 9 bases stayed unmatched. Germline CDR1 LGHNT, CDR2 FRNRAP. The CDR3 sequence is CASAFGTGRYTEAFF. In DNA form, the CDR3 reads TGTGCTAGTGCCTTTGGGACAGGGAGATACACTGAAGCTTTCTTT. The variable domain in full, with the rest retrieved from reference TRBV12-5 and TRBJ1-1, is DARVTQTPRHKVTEMGQEVTMRCQPILGHNTVFWYRQTMMQGLELLAYFRNRAPLDDSGMPKDRFSAEMPDATLATLKIQPSEPRDSAVYFCASAFGTGRYTEAFFGQGTRLTVV.

The CDR3 region is CASSFGRLGGTFF. CDR3 in DNA: TGTGCCAGCAGCTTCGGCAGGCTCGGGGGAACTTTCTTT. This chain connects TRBV7-9 to TRBJ1-1; TRBD1 is a possible D gene (5 bases). The germline CDR1 and CDR2 sequences are SEHNR and FQNEAQ (reference sequence). The germline V and J ends were trimmed by 3 bases and 12 bases, with 17 bases remaining between them. The CDR3 is made up of 13 amino acids. Filled out from reference TRBV7-9 and TRBJ1-1, the complete variable domain reads DTGVSQNPRHKITKRGQNVTFRCDPISEHNRLYWYRQTLGQGPEFLTYFQNEAQLEKSRLLSDRFSAERPKGSFSTLEIQRTEQGDSAMYLCASSFGRLGGTFFGQGTRLTVV.

This chain connects TRBV6-5 to TRBJ1-5; 11 nucleotides agree with TRBD1. After removal of 6 bases from V and 6 bases from J, the junction contained 4 bases not matched to a gene. From germline, CDR1 is MNHEY and CDR2 SVGAGI. This CDR3 comprises 14 residues. The CDR3, as DNA: TGTGCCAGCAGCGGAGGGACAGGGGGTCAGCCCCAGCATTTT. It translates to CASSGGTGGQPQHF.

The V gene is TRBV10-3, the J gene TRBJ2-4, with 12 bases lining up with TRBD1. Germline-derived CDR1 and CDR2 are ENHRY and SYGVKD. The CDR3 consists of 19 residues. With V trimmed by 6 bases and J by 8 bases, 20 bases remained unmatched. The CDR3 sequence is CAISDSVRSGTGGEDIQYF. The CDR3, as DNA: TGTGCCATCAGCGATTCGGTGAGATCCGGGACAGGGGGCGAAGACATTCAGTACTTC.

The chain joins TRBV6-6 to TRBJ1-2, with 7 bases fitting TRBD1. Looked up from germline, CDR1 is MNHNY and CDR2 is SVGAGI (reference sequence). J gave up 5 bases and V 10 bases, and 7 bases lay outside the gene matches. CDR3 length equals 12 residues. The CDR3 here is CATGTVGYGYTF. The CDR3 region has the DNA TGTGCCACCGGGACAGTTGGGTATGGCTACACCTTC.

This chain uses TRBV5-1 with TRBJ2-1, with D perhaps TRBD1 (5 bases). Germline CDR1 SGHRS, CDR2 YFSETQ. The CDR3 runs 13 residues. With 6 bases removed from V and 15 bases from J, the gap between germline ends came to 22 bases. CDR3: CASIDGDRGILFF. DNA for the CDR3: TGCGCCAGCATAGACGGCGACAGAGGTATTCTGTTCTTC.

The chain combines TRBV6-1 with TRBJ1-5, with D possibly matching TRBD1 (6 bases). Trimming shortened V by 4 bases and J by 3 bases, and 19 bases separated the two germline ends. The germline V gene encodes CDR1 MNHNS and CDR2 SASEGT. The length of the CDR3 is 17 residues. The CDR3 protein is CASSGQGTWSDNQPQHF. CDR3 DNA: TGTGCCAGCAGTGGGCAGGGGACCTGGAGCGACAATCAGCCCCAGCATTTT.

V gene TRBV7-3 combines with J gene TRBJ2-2; 7 bases agree with TRBD2. This CDR3 region has 16 residues. With V trimmed by 4 bases and J by 5 bases, 10 bases remained unmatched. Germline values: CDR1 SGHTA, CDR2 FQGTGA. The DNA of the CDR3 is TGTGCCAGCAGCTCCGACGGCGGGGGAGGGACCGGGGAGCTGTTTTTT. Its protein is CASSSDGGGGTGELFF.

This chain connects TRBV18 to TRBJ1-3; no reliable D call. This CDR3 is built from 15 residues. The V end was cut by 2 bases, the J end by 6 bases, with 14 bases between. The germline gives CDR1 KGHSH, CDR2 LQKENI. CDR3 bases: TGTGCCAGCTCACCAAACCGGTTTTTCGAAAACACCATATATTTT. This gives the protein CASSPNRFFENTIYF.

This clone has just one count. Germline is not matched at one junction end, which may reflect a read error. This sequence joins TRBV7-3 and TRBJ2-1; D may be TRBD2 (5 bases). Germline V CDR1 and CDR2: SGHTA, FQGTGA. The CDR3 is 17 amino acids. CDR3 amino acids: CASSVTPGNYEYNEQFF. The CDR3 nucleotides are TGTGCCAGCAGCGTAACCCCGGGGAACTATGAGTACAATGAGCAGTTCTTC.

The gene calls are TRBV5-4 and TRBJ1-2, with 9 bases fitting TRBD1. Germline V lookup: CDR1 SGHNT, CDR2 YYREEE (reference sequence). The CDR3 runs 16 residues. V dropped 2 bases and J dropped 4; count of bases not matched to a gene: 9. CDR3 region: CASSFHSGTGTYGYTF. The CDR3 nucleotides are TGTGCCAGCAGCTTCCACTCAGGGACAGGGACCTATGGCTACACCTTC. Using reference TRBV5-4 and TRBJ1-2 for the parts outside the CDR3, the full variable domain is ETGVTQSPTHLIKTRGQQVTLRCSSQSGHNTVSWYQQALGQGPQFIFQYYREEENGRGNFPPRFSGLQFPNYSSELNVNALELDDSALYLCASSFHSGTGTYGYTFGSGTRLTVV.

The chain uses TRBV9 and TRBJ1-1; possible D gene TRBD1, 5 bases. This CDR3 comprises 14 residues. Trimming left V 0 bases short and J 3 bases short, with 9 bases between. The germline V gene encodes CDR1 SGDLS and CDR2 YYNGEE. CDR3 nucleotide sequence: TGTGCCAGCAGCGTAGAGGGGTATGACACTGAAGCTTTCTTT. It translates to CASSVEGYDTEAFF.

The V and J genes are TRBV15 and TRBJ2-2, with D unclear. The CDR3 covers 15 residues. Germline CDR1 reads LNHNV; CDR2 reads YYDKDF (reference sequence). The V end lost 1 base, the J end lost 1 base, and 7 bases lay between the germline ends. The CDR3 protein is CATSRGVLNTGELFF. The CDR3 nucleotides read TGTGCCACCAGCAGAGGAGTCCTGAACACCGGGGAGCTGTTTTTT.

This chain links TRBV4-2 with TRBJ2-7; 11 nucleotides align to TRBD1. The V and J ends lost 4 bases and 4 bases, in that order; junction bases with no gene match: 3. Germline V CDR1 and CDR2: LGHNA, YNFKEQ. The CDR3 sequence is 14 residues long. CDR3 DNA: TGTGCCAGCAGCCCAGGACAGGGGGCTTACGAGCAGTACTTC. Protein product: CASSPGQGAYEQYF.

Comments on this clone: Other DNA sequences of this sample code for an identical CDR3. The chain combines TRBV4-1 with TRBJ2-3; TRBD2 aligns across 11 bases. The CDR3 spans 16 residues. Trimming cost V 2 bases and J 2 bases; bases outside gene matches: 3. The germline CDR1 and CDR2 sequences are MGHRA and YSYEKL. The chain's CDR3 is CASSQPLAGDTDTQYF. The CDR3 DNA reads TGCGCCAGCAGCCAACCACTAGCGGGGGACACAGATACGCAGTATTTT.

V gene TRBV11-2 combines with J gene TRBJ1-2; D is possibly TRBD1 (5 bases). V shed 3 bases and J shed 4 bases, with 9 bases lying between them. The CDR3 is 13 residues long. CDR1 is SGHAT, CDR2 FQNNGV, per germline. This CDR3 reads CASSLPDSYGYTF. CDR3 bases: TGTGCCAGCAGCTTGCCTGACAGCTATGGCTACACCTTC.

The rearrangement uses TRBV27 and TRBJ2-2; 9 nucleotides line up with TRBD1. Germline V gives CDR1 MNHEY, CDR2 SMNVEV (reference sequence). The CDR3 sequence is 16 residues long. After removal of 6 bases from V and 1 base from J, the junction contained 6 bases not matched to a gene. Here the CDR3 DNA reads TGTGCCAGCAGCCCCGGGACAGGGCAGAACACCGGGGAGCTGTTTTTT. Amino acid sequence: CASSPGTGQNTGELFF.

The V call is TRBV5-5, the J call TRBJ1-6; D is unresolved. This CDR3 region has 12 residues. CDR1 is SGHKS and CDR2 is YYEKEE in the germline V gene (reference sequence). V lost 3 bases and J 9 bases, leaving 7 bases between the germline ends. This CDR3 is CASSSGLSPLHF. Written as DNA, the CDR3 is TGTGCCAGCAGCTCAGGACTTTCACCCCTCCACTTT.

The chain joins TRBV24-1 to TRBJ2-3, with 7 bases lining up with TRBD2. CDR1 is KGHDR and CDR2 is SFDVKD in the germline V gene. The CDR3 runs 16 residues. J gave up 2 bases and V 3 bases, and 7 bases lay outside the gene matches. The DNA of the CDR3 is TGTGCCACCAGTGATCCCCGGGCGGGAGACACAGATACGCAGTATTTT. This translates into CATSDPRAGDTDTQYF.